These 10 T cell receptor beta chains originate from one sample sequenced in a study of blood T cell repertoires in COVID-19 (dated by TCRdb to the early 2020s). The library was built by means of the immunoSEQ multiplex PCR assay. In its TCRdb copy, this immuneACCESS table keeps in-frame sequences only and misses some clones. Where compared with another copy, unresolved V genes explain less than half of these, and the others have no known cause. The sample profile shows about 150,000 clones; over 90% of them were found once. The top ten constitute approximately 0.5% of the sample. The sample taken for sequencing was peripheral blood. Receptors originate from a man in his fifties or sixties with acute or convalescent COVID-19.

The rearrangement links TRBV2 to TRBJ2-6; 10 bases line up with TRBD1. Germline V gene lookup returns CDR1 SNHLY and CDR2 FYNNEI. The CDR3 loop spans 17 amino acids. Trimming removed 4 bases from V and 2 bases from J; junction bases left unmatched: 5. CDR3 protein: CASSGDRGSTGANVLTF. The CDR3, as DNA: TGTGCCAGCAGTGGGGACAGGGGCAGTACTGGGGCCAACGTCCTGACTTTC.

Here the CDR3 reads CASSIGRGSTEAFF. The CDR3 nucleotides are TGTGCCAGTAGTATCGGCAGGGGAAGCACTGAAGCTTTCTTT. This chain links TRBV19 with TRBJ1-1, with D perhaps TRBD1 (6 bases). V lost 3 bases and J lost 4, with 12 bases in between. The CDR3 spans 14 residues. Germline-derived CDR1 and CDR2 are LNHDA and SQIVND (reference sequence).

The chain links TRBV14 to TRBJ2-3, with TRBD2 matching over 12 bases. Trimming cost V 0 bases and J 2 bases; bases outside gene matches: 3. The CDR3 spans 17 residues. The V gene's germline CDR1 is SGHDN and CDR2 FVKESK. The CDR3 DNA reads as TGTGCCAGCAGCCAAGACCTAGCGGGGGGGGTCACAGATACGCAGTATTTT. Its protein product is CASSQDLAGGVTDTQYF.

The V gene is TRBV5-4, the J gene TRBJ2-5; 15 positions agree with TRBD2. Germline lookup yields CDR1 SGHNT and CDR2 YYREEE (reference sequence). V shed 4 bases, J shed 5 bases, and the junction held 6 bases outside the gene matches. The CDR3 covers 16 residues. The CDR3 DNA is TGTGCCAGCAGCCTAGGACTAGCGGGGGGGCCTGAGACCCAGTACTTC. Its translation is CASSLGLAGGPETQYF.

V and J are TRBV4-3 and TRBJ1-5; 12 nucleotides agree with TRBD1. V dropped 1 base and J dropped 14; count of bases not matched to a gene: 12. CDR3 length: 16 residues. Germline V CDR1 and CDR2: LGHNA, YSLEER. The CDR3 is CASSQGLGTGGGEKHF. CDR3 coding DNA: TGCGCCAGCAGCCAAGGGTTGGGGACAGGGGGCGGTGAAAAGCATTTT.

This rearrangement joins TRBV5-1 to TRBJ2-7; D unresolved. Germline V CDR1 and CDR2: SGHRS, YFSETQ. This CDR3 has 15 residues. The V end was cut by 5 bases, the J end by 0 bases, with 15 bases between. This chain's CDR3 is CASRDPDGSSYEQYF. The DNA for the CDR3 is TGCGCCAGCAGAGATCCCGACGGGTCCTCCTACGAGCAGTACTTC.

This clone has just one count. V and J are TRBV6-5 and TRBJ2-5; a weak D match, TRBD2 (5 bases). The CDR3 contains 13 residues. V was pared by 0 bases and J by 4 bases, with 6 bases between. Germline V gene data show CDR1 as MNHEY and CDR2 as SVGAGI. In nucleotides, the CDR3 is TGTGCCAGCAGTTACTCGGACTCAGAGACCCAGTACTTC. Its translation: CASSYSDSETQYF.

The V call is TRBV6-5, the J call TRBJ2-3, with 9 bases identical to TRBD2. CDR3 length: 14 amino acids. The J segment lost 2 bases and the V segment lost 4 bases, leaving 1 base of the junction unmatched. The germline V gene encodes CDR1 MNHEY and CDR2 SVGAGI. CDR3 in DNA: TGTGCCAGCAGTTTAGCGGGGGACACAGATACGCAGTATTTT. Translation: CASSLAGDTDTQYF.

This rearrangement joins TRBV5-8 to TRBJ1-5, with 9 bases lining up with TRBD1. The length of the CDR3 is 18 residues. Germline CDR1 is SGHTS and CDR2 is YDEGEE. Trimming at V came to 3 bases and at J to 1 base, leaving 11 bases not matched to a gene. The CDR3 DNA reads TGTGCCAGCAGCTCCCCGCCCGGGACAGGGATGAGCAATCAGCCCCAGCATTTT. Translation gives CASSSPPGTGMSNQPQHF.

The CDR3 DNA is TGTGCCAGCAGCTCGAACAGGGCAAGAAACTATGGCTACACCTTC. It specifies CASSSNRARNYGYTF. This chain connects TRBV7-9 to TRBJ1-2; D is possibly TRBD1 (6 bases). The CDR3 extends over 15 amino acids. V was shortened by 4 bases and J by 2 bases, with 14 bases between the two germline ends. CDR1 is SEHNR and CDR2 is FQNEAQ in the germline V gene (reference sequence).